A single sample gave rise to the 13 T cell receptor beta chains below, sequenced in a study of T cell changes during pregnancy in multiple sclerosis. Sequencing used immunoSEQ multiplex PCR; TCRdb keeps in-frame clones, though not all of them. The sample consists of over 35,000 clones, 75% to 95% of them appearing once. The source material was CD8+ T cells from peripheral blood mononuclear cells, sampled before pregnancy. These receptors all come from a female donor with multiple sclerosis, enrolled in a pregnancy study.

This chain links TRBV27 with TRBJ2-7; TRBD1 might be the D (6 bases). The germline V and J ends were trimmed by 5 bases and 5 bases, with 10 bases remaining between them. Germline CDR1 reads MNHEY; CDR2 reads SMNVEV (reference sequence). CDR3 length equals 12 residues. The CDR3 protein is CASSDHRDEQYF. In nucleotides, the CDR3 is TGTGCCAGCAGTGACCACAGGGACGAGCAGTACTTC.

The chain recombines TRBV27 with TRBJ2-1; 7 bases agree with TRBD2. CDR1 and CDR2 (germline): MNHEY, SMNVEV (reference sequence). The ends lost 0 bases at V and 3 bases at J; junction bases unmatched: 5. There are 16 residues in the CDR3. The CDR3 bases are TGTGCCAGCAGTTTATCTCCTAGCGGCCTCTACAATGAGCAGTTCTTC. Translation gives CASSLSPSGLYNEQFF.

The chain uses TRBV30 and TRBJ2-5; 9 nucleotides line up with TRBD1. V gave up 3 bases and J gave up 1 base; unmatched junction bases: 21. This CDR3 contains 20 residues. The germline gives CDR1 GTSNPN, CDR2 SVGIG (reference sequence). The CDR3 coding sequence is TGTGCCTGGAGGGGCCCACGGGGACAGGGCCCCTCCCTGACCCAAGAGACCCAGTACTTC. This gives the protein CAWRGPRGQGPSLTQETQYF.

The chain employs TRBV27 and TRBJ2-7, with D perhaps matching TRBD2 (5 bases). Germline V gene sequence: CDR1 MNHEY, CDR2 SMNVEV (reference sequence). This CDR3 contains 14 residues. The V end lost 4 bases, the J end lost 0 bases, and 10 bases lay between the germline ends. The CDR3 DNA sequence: TGTGCCAGCAGTTGGGCCAGCGGCTCCTACGAGCAGTACTTC. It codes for CASSWASGSYEQYF.

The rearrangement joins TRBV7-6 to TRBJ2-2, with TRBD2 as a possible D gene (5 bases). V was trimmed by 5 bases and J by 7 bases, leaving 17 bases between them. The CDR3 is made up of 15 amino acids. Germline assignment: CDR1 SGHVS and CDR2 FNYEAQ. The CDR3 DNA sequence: TGTGCCAGCAGCCCGGTGGGTCGCCGGGACGGGGAGCTGTTTTTT. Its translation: CASSPVGRRDGELFF.

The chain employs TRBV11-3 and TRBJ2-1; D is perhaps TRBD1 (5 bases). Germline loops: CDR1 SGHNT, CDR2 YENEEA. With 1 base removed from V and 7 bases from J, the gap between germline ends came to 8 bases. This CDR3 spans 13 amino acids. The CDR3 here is CASSLGTINEQFF. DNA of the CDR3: TGTGCCAGCAGCTTAGGGACAATTAATGAGCAGTTCTTC.

DNA for the CDR3: TGTGCCAGCAGTTTTAAGACTAGCGGATCCTATGAGCAGTTCTTC. Its translation: CASSFKTSGSYEQFF. The chain uses TRBV28 and TRBJ2-1; 9 positions match TRBD2. Germline V gene lookup returns CDR1 MDHEN and CDR2 SYDVKM. Trimming cost V 3 bases and J 8 bases; bases outside gene matches: 8. The CDR3 has 15 amino acids.

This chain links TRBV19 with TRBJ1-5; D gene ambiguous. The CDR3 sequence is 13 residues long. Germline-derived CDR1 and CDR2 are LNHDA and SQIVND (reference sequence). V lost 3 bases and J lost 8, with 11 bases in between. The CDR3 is CASSIRLTEPQHF. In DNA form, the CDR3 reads TGTGCCAGTAGTATCCGCCTCACAGAGCCCCAGCATTTT.

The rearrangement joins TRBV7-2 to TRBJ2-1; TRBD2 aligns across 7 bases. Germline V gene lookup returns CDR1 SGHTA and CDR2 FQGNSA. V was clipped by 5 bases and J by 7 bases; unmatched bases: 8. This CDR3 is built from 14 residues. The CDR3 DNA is TGTGCCAGCAGCCATCTAGCGGTGGGGAATGAGCAGTTCTTC. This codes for CASSHLAVGNEQFF.

For the CDR3, the DNA is TGTGCCAGCAGATCACCCGGGACAGCAAAAAACATTCAGTACTTC. Its protein is CASRSPGTAKNIQYF. The chain carries TRBV27 and TRBJ2-4; 7 bases fit TRBD1. The junction had 9 bases not matched to a gene; V was cut back by 6 bases and J by 4 bases. In germline, CDR1 is MNHEY, CDR2 SMNVEV (reference sequence). This CDR3 has 15 amino acids.

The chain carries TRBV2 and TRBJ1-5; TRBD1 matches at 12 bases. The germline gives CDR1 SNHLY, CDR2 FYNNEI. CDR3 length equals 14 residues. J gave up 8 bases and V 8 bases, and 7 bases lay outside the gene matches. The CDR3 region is CASFAGQGAEPQHF. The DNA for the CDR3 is TGTGCCAGCTTCGCGGGACAGGGGGCAGAGCCCCAGCATTTT.

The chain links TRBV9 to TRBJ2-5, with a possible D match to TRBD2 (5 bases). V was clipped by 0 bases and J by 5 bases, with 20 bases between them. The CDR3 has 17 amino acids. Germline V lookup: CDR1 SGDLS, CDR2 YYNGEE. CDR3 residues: CASSVGILGSTWETQYF. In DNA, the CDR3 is TGTGCCAGCAGCGTAGGAATCCTTGGGAGTACGTGGGAGACCCAGTACTTC.

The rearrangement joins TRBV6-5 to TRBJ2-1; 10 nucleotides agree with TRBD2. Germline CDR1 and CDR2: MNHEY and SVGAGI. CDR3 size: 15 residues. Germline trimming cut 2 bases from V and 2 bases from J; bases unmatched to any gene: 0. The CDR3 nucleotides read TGTGCCAGCAGTTACACTAGCGGGACCTACAATGAGCAGTTCTTC. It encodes CASSYTSGTYNEQFF.